This T cell receptor (beta chain) originates from a study of regulatory T cells in long-lasting Graves disease. Findings and caveats of the study: When disease was persistent, TRBV28, TRBJ1-2 and TRBJ2-5 were the favored segments.

This clonotype was seen more than once but under ten times. The antigen is not known. Through Arm-PCR of CDR3 regions and iRepertoire HTBI primers, TCR beta libraries were built. TCRdb recomputed calls from the multiplex PCR reads with MiXCR, one row per CDR3 protein. The sample has hundreds of thousands of distinct CDR3 sequences; roughly 13% are singletons. The germline V gene encodes CDR1 MNHEY and CDR2 SVGEGT. There are 18 residues in the CDR3. The trim removed 10 bases at V and 7 bases at J, leaving 20 bases unmatched. Time point reported: newly diagnosed GD, antithyroid drugs for less than 3 months. The authors made the TCR library using RNA they extracted from PBMCs. These data are also associated with another study on T cells in Graves' hyperthyroidism and ophthalmopathy. Per that paper: For Graves' hyperthyroidism to be stable, ophthalmopathy could not progress within 18 months. A set of HTBI primers served as the primers for a first-round RT-PCR of the TCR CDR3. A model of 13 V-J pairs discriminated ophthalmopathy from stable hyperthyroidism.

The sample in question was peripheral blood mononuclear cells (PBMCs), obtained at new diagnosis, from a patient treated with antithyroid drugs. The V and J genes are TRBV6-2 or TRBV6-3 and TRBJ2-1, with 12 bases that match TRBD2. The TCR was taken from a man aged 25-45 years with Graves disease. The CDR3 DNA sequence: TGTGCCAACCTTAACTTTATTATGACTAGCGGGAGAGGGAATGAGCAGTTCTTC. This codes for CANLNFIMTSGRGNEQFF.